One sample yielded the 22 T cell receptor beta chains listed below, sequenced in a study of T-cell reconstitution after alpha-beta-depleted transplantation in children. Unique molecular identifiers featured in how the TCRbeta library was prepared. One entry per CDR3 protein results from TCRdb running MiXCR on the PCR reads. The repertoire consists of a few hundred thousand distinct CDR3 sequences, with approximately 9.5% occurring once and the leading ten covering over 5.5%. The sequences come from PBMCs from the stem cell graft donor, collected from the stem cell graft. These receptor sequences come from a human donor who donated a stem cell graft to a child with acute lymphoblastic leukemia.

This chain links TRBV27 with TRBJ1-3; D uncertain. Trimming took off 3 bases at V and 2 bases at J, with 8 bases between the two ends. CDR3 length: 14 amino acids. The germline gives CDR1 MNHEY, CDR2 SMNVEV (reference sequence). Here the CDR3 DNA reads TGTGCCAGCAGTTTGTCGGGAGCTGGAAACACCATATATTTT. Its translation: CASSLSGAGNTIYF.

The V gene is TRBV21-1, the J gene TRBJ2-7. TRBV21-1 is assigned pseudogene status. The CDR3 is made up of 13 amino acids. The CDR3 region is CASPKRLTYEQYF. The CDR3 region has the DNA TGTGCCAGCCCCAAAAGGCTTACTTACGAGCAGTACTTC.

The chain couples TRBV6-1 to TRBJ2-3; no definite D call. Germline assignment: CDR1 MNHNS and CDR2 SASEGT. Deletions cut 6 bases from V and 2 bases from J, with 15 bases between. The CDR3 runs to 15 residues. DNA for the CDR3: TGTGCCAGCAGCCGCATGACCCCATACACAGATACGCAGTATTTT. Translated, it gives CASSRMTPYTDTQYF.

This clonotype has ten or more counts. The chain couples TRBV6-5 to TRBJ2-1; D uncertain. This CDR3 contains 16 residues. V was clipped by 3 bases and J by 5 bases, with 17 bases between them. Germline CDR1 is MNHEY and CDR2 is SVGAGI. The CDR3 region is CASSYARLDGHNEQFF. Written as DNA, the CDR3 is TGTGCCAGCAGTTATGCTCGGCTCGACGGGCACAATGAGCAGTTCTTC.

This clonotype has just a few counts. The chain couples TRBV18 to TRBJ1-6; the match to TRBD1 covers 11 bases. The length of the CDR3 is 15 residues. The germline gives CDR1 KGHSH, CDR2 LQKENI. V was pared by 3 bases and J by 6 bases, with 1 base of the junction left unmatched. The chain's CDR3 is CASSPGTGGNSPLHF. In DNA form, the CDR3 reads TGTGCCAGCTCACCCGGGACAGGGGGTAATTCACCCCTCCACTTT.

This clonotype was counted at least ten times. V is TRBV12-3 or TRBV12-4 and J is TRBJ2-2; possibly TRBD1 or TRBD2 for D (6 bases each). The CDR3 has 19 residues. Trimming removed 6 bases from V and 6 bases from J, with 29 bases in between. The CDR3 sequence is CASSSQGGSDVSPPGELFF. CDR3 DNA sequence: TGTGCCAGCAGCTCTCAAGGGGGGTCCGATGTCTCCCCACCCGGGGAGCTGTTTTTT.

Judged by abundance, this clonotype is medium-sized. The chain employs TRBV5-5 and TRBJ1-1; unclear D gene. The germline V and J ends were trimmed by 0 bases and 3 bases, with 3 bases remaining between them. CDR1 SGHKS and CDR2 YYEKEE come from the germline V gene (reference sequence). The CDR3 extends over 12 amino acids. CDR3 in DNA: TGTGCCAGCAGCTTGGCGCACACTGAAGCTTTCTTT. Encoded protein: CASSLAHTEAFF.

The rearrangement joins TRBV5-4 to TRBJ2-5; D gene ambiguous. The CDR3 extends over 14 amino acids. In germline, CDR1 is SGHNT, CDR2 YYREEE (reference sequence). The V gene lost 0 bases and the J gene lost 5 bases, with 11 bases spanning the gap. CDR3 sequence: CASSLERALETQYF. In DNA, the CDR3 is TGTGCCAGCAGCTTGGAAAGGGCTCTGGAGACCCAGTACTTC.

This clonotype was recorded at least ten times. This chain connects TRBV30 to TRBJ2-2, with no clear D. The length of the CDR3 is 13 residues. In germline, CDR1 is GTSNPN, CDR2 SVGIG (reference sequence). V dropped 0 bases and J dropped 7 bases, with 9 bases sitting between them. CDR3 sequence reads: CAWSVADVGELFF. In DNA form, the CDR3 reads TGTGCCTGGAGTGTCGCAGATGTCGGGGAGCTGTTTTTT.

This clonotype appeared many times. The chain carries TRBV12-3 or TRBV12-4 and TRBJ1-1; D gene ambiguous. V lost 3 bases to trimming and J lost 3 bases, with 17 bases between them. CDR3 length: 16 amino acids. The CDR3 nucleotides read TGTGCCAGCAGTTTTGGTTTGTGGGCAGGAGACACTGAAGCTTTCTTT. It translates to CASSFGLWAGDTEAFF.

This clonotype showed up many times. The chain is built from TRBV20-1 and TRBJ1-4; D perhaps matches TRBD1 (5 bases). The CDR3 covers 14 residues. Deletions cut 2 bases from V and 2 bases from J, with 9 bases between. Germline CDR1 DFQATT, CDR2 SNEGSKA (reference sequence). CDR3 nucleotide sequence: TGCAGTGCTAGAAACAGGTCTACTAATGAAAAACTGTTTTTT. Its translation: CSARNRSTNEKLFF.

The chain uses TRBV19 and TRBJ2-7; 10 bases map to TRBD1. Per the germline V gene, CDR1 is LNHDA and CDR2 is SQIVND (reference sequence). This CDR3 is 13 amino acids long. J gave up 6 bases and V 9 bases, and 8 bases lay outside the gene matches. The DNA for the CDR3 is TGTGCCAGCACCGGGACAGGGGTTGTCGAGCAGTACTTC. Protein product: CASTGTGVVEQYF.

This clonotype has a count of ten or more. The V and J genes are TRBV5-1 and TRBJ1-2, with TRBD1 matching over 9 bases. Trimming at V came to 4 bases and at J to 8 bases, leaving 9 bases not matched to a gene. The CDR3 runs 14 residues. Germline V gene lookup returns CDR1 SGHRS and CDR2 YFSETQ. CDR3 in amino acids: CASSATQGAEGYTF. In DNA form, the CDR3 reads TGCGCCAGCAGCGCCACACAGGGGGCTGAGGGCTACACCTTC.

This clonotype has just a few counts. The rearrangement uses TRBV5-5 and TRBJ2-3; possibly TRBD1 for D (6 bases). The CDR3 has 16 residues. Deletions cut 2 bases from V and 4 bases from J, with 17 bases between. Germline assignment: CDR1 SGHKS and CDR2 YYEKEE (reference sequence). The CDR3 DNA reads TGTGCCAGCAGCTTTCCAGGGGCCTTCGGGGCAGATACGCAGTATTTT. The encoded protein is CASSFPGAFGADTQYF.

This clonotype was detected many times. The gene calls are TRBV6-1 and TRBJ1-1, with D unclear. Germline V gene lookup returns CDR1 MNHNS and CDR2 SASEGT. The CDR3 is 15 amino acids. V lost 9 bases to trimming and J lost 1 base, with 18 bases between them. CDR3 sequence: CASDPAPHENTEAFF. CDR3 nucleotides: TGTGCCAGTGACCCGGCGCCGCACGAGAACACTGAAGCTTTCTTT.

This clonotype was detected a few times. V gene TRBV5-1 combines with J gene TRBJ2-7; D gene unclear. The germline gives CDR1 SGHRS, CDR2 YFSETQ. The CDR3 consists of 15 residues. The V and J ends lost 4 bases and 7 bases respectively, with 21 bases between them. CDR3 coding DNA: TGCGCCAGCAGCCTGGGTGGCATCAACGCAGCTGAGCAGTACTTC. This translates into CASSLGGINAAEQYF.

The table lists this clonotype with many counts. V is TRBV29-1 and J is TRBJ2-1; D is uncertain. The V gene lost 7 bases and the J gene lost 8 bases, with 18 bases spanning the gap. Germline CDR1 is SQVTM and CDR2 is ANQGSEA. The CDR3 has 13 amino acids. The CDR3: CSETLFGIDEQFF. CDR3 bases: TGCAGCGAGACGTTGTTTGGGATCGATGAGCAGTTCTTC.

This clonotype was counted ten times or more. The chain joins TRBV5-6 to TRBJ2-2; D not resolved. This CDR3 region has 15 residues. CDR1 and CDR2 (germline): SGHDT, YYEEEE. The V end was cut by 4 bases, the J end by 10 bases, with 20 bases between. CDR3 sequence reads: CASSLRVTFVEELFF. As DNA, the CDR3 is TGTGCCAGCAGCCTTCGGGTTACTTTTGTCGAGGAGCTGTTTTTT.

This CDR3 is CSATDPSGRAETQYF. CDR3 nucleotide sequence: TGCAGTGCTACCGACCCTAGCGGTCGTGCGGAGACCCAGTACTTC. The chain couples TRBV20-1 to TRBJ2-5; 7 nucleotides align to TRBD2. V lost 4 bases, J lost 5 bases, and 13 bases stayed unmatched. The CDR3 is 15 residues long. Germline lookup yields CDR1 DFQATT and CDR2 SNEGSKA (reference sequence).

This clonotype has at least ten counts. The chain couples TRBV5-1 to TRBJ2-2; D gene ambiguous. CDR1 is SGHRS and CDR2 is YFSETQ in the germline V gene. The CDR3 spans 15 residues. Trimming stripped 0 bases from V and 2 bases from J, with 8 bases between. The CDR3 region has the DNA TGCGCCAGCAGCTTGGACCGTCCCAACACCGGGGAGCTGTTTTTT. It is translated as CASSLDRPNTGELFF.

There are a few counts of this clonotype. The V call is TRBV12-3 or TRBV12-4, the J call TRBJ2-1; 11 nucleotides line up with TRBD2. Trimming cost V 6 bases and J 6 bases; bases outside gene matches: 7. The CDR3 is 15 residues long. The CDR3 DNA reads TGTGCCAGCAGGAAGGGACTAGCGGACTTCAATGAGCAGTTCTTC. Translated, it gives CASRKGLADFNEQFF.

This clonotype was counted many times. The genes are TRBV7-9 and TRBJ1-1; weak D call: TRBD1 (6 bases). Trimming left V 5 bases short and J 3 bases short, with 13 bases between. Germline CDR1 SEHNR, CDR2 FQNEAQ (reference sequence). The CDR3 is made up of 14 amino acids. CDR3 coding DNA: TGTGCCAGCAGCCTAAGGGGGAAGGACACTGAAGCTTTCTTT. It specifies CASSLRGKDTEAFF. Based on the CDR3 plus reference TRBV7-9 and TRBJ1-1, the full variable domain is DTGVSQNPRHKITKRGQNVTFRCDPISEHNRLYWYRQTLGQGPEFLTYFQNEAQLEKSRLLSDRFSAERPKGSFSTLEIQRTEQGDSAMYLCASSLRGKDTEAFFGQGTRLTVV.